This T cell receptor (beta chain) was sequenced during a study of tumor-infiltrating lymphocytes in primary liver carcinoma. Each 20-30 mg portion of unsorted bulk tissue served as the source for co-extraction of RNA and DNA. Production of TCR beta cDNA used 400 to 600 ng total RNA together with a constant-region primer. What produced the TCR beta libraries was three nested multiplex PCR rounds using slightly modified ARM-PCR. Primers for the first two PCR rounds were TRBV1-TRBV30 forward primers and a C-beta reverse primer (about 9 cycles per round). TCRdb re-derived calls from the multiplex PCR reads in MiXCR, one entry per CDR3 protein. The sample consists of 90,000 to 150,000 distinct CDR3 sequences, 60% to 70% of them appearing once. Germline assignment: CDR1 LGHNA and CDR2 YNFKEQ. The V end was cut by 11 bases, the J end by 3 bases, with 27 bases between. The CDR3 runs 17 residues.

This clonotype originated in a woman aged 55-69 years with primary liver carcinoma and hepatitis B virus infection. The chain links TRBV4-2 to TRBJ2-3; tentatively, D is TRBD1 or TRBD2 (6 bases each). Sequenced input: liver tumor tissue from sampling region 1. Subset here: tumor region T1, superior pole. The CDR3 DNA follows: TGTGCCCGCAACCAAGTCGATTTGGGGGGCGGGACAGATACGCAGTATTTT. Its protein is CARNQVDLGGGTDTQYF.